These T cell receptor beta chains were read from a single sample in a study of lymphopenia after photon versus proton radiotherapy. Measured with immunoSEQ multiplex PCR; TCRdb has only the in-frame clones, and not every one. This sample carries tens of thousands of clones, around 83% of them seen once, and the ten largest clones take over 1.1%. This material consisted of peripheral blood, taken from a patient treated with proton-based radiotherapy. The source is a man in his sixties with pancreatic cancer. Each CDR3 is given without its conserved first and last residue. Clone size is stated in some rows and not others, as once, few, many or a class when expanded.

J gene,clone size,V gene,CDR3 protein
TRBJ1-2,NA,TRBV18,ASMDSNYGYT
TRBJ1-1,NA,TRBV27,ASSSRGLTAF
TRBJ1-5,once,TRBV19,ASRDRGGIYGNQPQH
TRBJ2-3,NA,TRBV19,ASSDEDAAFGTDTQY
TRBJ2-1,NA,TRBV27,ASSPGLAGGYGEQF
TRBJ2-7,NA,TRBV28,ASSSMDGGLADYEQY
TRBJ1-4,NA,TRBV5-1,ASSRGRGEKLF
TRBJ2-1,NA,TRBV19,ASSTTGTSYNEQF
TRBJ1-1,NA,TRBV4-2,ASSQGDRGTAF
TRBJ1-2,NA,TRBV6-1,ASNYGQSPNYGYT
TRBJ2-7,NA,TRBV7-3,ASSSSGLALEQY
TRBJ1-1,NA,TRBV19,ASSPTGGTEAF
TRBJ1-1,NA,TRBV2,ASSNMMEAF
TRBJ2-1,NA,TRBV6-6,ASSSGTPEQF
TRBJ2-2,once,TRBV28,ASSFGQGAQAGELF
TRBJ2-5,NA,TRBV19,ASSTSSGMGTQY
TRBJ2-1,NA,TRBV5-4,ASSLVAGDYNEQF
TRBJ2-7,NA,TRBV11-2,ASSLDDRGSYEQY
TRBJ2-2,NA,TRBV28,ASSLGWLAAIYANTGELF
TRBJ2-3,NA,TRBV4-1,ASSQSGLAGGGTDTQY
TRBJ2-4,few,TRBV5-4,ASSLEGRGRLAKNIQY
TRBJ2-1,NA,TRBV30,AWTGVVDNEQF
TRBJ1-2,NA,TRBV9,ASSADRYGYT
TRBJ2-3,NA,TRBV28,ASRYQGALGTDTQY
TRBJ2-2,NA,TRBV25-1,ASSGPSGRANTGELF
TRBJ2-7,NA,TRBV7-2,ASSRSGHYEQY
TRBJ1-1,many,TRBV6-5,ASSYSGTQAF
TRBJ2-5,NA,TRBV4-1,ASSQVTGGLQETQY
TRBJ1-3,NA,TRBV9,ASSVATGAGNTIY
TRBJ2-3,NA,TRBV10-3,AIRGASHTQY
TRBJ2-3,NA,TRBV27,ASSLRGLSTDTQY
TRBJ1-4,NA,TRBV7-8,ASSSPGVPLTNEKLF
TRBJ2-7,NA,TRBV27,ASRDPAGRTYEQY
TRBJ2-7,NA,TRBV11-1,ASSRSTGGDEQY
TRBJ1-1,NA,TRBV6-5,ASRQGERPEAF
TRBJ2-7,NA,TRBV7-8,ASSLKSDGEQY
TRBJ1-1,NA,TRBV6-6,ASSPNRGRGNTEAF